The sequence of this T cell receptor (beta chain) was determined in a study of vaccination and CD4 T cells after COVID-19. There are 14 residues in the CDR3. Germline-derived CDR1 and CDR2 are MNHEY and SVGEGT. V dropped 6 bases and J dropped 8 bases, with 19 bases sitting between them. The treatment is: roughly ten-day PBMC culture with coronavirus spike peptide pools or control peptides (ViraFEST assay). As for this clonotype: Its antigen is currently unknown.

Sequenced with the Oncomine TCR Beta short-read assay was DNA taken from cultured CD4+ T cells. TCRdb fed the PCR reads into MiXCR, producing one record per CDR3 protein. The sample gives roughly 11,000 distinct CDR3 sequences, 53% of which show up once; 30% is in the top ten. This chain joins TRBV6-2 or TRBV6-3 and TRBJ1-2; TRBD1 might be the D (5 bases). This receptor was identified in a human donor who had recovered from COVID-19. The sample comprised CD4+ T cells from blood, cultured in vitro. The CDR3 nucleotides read TGTGCCAGCAGCGTTGGGACCGCGCGAGAGGGCTACACCTTC. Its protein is CASSVGTAREGYTF.